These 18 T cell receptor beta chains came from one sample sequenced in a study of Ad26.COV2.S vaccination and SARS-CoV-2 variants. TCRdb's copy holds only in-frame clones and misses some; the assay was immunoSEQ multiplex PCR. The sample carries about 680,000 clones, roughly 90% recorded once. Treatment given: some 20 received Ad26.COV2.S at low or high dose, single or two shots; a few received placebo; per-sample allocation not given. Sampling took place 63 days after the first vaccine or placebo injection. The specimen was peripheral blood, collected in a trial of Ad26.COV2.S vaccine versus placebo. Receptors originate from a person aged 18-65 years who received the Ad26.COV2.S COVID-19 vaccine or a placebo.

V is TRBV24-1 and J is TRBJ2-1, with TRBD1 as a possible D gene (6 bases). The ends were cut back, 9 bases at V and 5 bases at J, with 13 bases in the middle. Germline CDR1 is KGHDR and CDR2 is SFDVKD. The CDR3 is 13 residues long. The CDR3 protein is CATRTVSDNEQFF. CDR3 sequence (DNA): TGTGCCACCCGGACAGTCTCGGACAATGAGCAGTTCTTC.

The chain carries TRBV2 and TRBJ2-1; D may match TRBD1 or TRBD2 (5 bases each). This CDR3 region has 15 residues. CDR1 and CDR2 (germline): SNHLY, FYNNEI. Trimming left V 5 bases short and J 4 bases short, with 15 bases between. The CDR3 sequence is CASSREGAEYNEQFF. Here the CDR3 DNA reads TGTGCCAGCAGTCGGGAAGGGGCAGAGTACAATGAGCAGTTCTTC.

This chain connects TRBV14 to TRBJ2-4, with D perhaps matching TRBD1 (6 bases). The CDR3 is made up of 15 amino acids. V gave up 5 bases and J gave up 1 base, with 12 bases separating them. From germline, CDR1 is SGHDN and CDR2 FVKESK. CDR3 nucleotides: TGTGCCAGCAGCGCCCGGGACACCGCCAAAAACATTCAGTACTTC. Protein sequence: CASSARDTAKNIQYF.

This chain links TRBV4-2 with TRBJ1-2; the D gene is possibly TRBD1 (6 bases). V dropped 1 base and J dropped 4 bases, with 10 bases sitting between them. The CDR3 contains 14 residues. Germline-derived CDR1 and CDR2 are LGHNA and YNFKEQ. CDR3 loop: CASSQVEGVYGYTF. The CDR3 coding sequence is TGTGCCAGCAGCCAAGTCGAGGGGGTCTATGGCTACACCTTC.

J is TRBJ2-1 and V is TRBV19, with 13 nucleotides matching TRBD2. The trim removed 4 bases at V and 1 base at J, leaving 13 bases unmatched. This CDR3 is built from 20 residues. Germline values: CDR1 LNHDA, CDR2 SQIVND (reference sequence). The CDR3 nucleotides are TGTGCCAGTAGTAAAGACGCACTAGCGGGAGGGAGGGCTTCCTACAATGAGCAGTTCTTC. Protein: CASSKDALAGGRASYNEQFF.

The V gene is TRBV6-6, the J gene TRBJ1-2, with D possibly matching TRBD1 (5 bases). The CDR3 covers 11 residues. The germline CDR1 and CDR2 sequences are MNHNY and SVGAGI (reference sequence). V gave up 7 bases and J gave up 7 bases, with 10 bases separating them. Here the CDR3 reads CASIRRGGYTF. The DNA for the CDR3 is TGTGCCAGCATCCGAAGGGGTGGCTACACCTTC.

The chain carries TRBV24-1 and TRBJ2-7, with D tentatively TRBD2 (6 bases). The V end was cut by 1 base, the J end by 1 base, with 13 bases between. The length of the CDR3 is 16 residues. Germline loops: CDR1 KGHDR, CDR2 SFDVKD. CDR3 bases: TGTGCCACCAGTGATTTCCCCGGGAGTGGGTCCTACGAGCAGTACTTC. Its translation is CATSDFPGSGSYEQYF.

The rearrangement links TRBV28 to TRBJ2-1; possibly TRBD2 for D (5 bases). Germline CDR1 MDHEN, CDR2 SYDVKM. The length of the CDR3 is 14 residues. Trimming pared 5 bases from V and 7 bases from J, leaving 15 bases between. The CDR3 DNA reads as TGTGCCAGCAGTGGGTCCCCTCGCGGGAATGAGCAGTTCTTC. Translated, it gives CASSGSPRGNEQFF. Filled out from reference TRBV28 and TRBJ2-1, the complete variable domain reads DVKVTQSSRYLVKRTGEKVFLECVQDMDHENMFWYRQDPGLGLRLIYFSYDVKMKEKGDIPEGYSVSREKKERFSLILESASTNQTSMYLCASSGSPRGNEQFFGPGTRLTVL.

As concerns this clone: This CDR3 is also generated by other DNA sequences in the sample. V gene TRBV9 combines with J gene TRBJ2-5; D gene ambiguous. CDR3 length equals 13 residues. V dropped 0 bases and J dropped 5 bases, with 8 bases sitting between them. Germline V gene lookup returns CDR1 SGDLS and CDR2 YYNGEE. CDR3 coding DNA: TGTGCCAGCAGCGTAGGGCTACTGGAGACCCAGTACTTC. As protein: CASSVGLLETQYF.

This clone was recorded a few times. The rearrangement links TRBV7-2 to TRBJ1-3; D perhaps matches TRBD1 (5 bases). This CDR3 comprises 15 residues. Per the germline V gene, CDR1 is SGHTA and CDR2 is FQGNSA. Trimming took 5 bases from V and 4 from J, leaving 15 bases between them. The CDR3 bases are TGTGCCAGCAGCGCTAGGGGTCCACTCGGAAACACCATATATTTT. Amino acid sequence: CASSARGPLGNTIYF.

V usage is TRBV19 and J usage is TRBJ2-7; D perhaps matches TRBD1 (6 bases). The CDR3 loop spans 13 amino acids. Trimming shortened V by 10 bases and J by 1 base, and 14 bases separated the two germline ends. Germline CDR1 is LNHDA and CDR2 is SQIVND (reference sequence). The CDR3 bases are TGTGCCACCACTGCGACAGGATCCTACGAGCAGTACTTC. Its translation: CATTATGSYEQYF.

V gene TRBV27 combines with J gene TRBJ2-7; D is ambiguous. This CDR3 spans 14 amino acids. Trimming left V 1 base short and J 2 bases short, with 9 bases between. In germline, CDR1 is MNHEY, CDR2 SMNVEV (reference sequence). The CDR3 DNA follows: TGTGCCAGCAGTTTATGGGCAGGCCCCTACGAGCAGTACTTC. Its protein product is CASSLWAGPYEQYF.

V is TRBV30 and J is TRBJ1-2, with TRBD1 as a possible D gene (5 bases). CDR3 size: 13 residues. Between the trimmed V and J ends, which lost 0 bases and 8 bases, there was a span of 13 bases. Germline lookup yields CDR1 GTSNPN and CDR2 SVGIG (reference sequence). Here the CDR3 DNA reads TGTGCCTGGAGTGTAGGAGCGGGGGTAGGCTACACCTTC. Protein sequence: CAWSVGAGVGYTF.

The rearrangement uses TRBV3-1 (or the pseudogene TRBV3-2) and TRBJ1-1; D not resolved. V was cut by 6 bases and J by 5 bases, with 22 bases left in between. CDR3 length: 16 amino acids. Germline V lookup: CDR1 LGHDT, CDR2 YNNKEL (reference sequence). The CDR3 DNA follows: TGTGCCAGCAGTCGACTAAGGTGGCCGCCGGGGACTGAAGCTTTCTTT. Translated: CASSRLRWPPGTEAFF.

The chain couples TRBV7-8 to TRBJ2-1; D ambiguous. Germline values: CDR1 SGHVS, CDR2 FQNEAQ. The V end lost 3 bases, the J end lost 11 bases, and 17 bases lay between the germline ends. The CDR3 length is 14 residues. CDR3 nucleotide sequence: TGTGCCAGCAGCTTTCGGGCGGAACCCCCCCAGCAGTTCTTC. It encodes CASSFRAEPPQQFF.

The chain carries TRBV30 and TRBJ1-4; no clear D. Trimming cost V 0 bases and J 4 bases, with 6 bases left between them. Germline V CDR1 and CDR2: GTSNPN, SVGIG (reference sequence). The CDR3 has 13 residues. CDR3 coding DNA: TGTGCCTGGAGTGTTGACGGTAATGAAAAACTGTTTTTT. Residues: CAWSVDGNEKLFF.

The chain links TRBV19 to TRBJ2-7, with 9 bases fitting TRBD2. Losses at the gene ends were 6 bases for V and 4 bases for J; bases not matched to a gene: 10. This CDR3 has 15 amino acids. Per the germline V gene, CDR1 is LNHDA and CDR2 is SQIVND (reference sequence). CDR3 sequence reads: CASSPQGRGGYEQYF. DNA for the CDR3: TGTGCCAGTAGCCCCCAGGGGCGGGGGGGATACGAGCAGTACTTC.

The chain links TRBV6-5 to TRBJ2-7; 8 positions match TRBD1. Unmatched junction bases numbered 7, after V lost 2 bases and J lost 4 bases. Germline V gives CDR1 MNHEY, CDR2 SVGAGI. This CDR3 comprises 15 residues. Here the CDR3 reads CASSYGAGGHYEQYF. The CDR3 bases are TGTGCCAGCAGTTACGGGGCAGGGGGCCATTACGAGCAGTACTTC.